A single sample gave rise to the 18 T cell receptor beta chains below, sequenced in a study of cytomegalovirus exposure and HLA in healthy donors. 60 Vbeta and 13 Jbeta primers were used in PCR. Produced via immunoSEQ multiplex PCR; TCRdb's table is partial and in-frame only. Of 130,000 or so clones in the sample, roughly 80% are singletons; the top ten hold 2% to 2.5%. Material: PBMCs. These receptors originate from a man younger than 40 in good health and CMV-seronegative.

The chain uses TRBV7-2 and TRBJ1-6; D remains ambiguous. V was clipped by 4 bases and J by 6 bases, with 16 bases between them. Germline-derived CDR1 and CDR2 are SGHTA and FQGNSA. This CDR3 has 16 residues. The CDR3: CASSSEWREFNSPLHF. The CDR3 coding sequence is TGTGCCAGCAGCTCAGAGTGGAGGGAATTTAATTCACCCCTCCACTTT. The full variable domain, with the rest looked up from reference TRBV7-2 and TRBJ1-6, is GAGVSQSPSNKVTEKGKDVELRCDPISGHTALYWYRQSLGQGLEFLIYFQGNSAPDKSGLPSDRFSAERTGGSVSTLTIQRTQQEDSAVYLCASSSEWREFNSPLHFGNGTRLTVT.

The chain recombines TRBV9 with TRBJ1-3, with D maybe TRBD1 (6 bases). The V and J ends lost 4 bases and 2 bases respectively, with 16 bases between them. The CDR3 contains 16 residues. Looked up from germline, CDR1 is SGDLS and CDR2 is YYNGEE. This chain's CDR3 is CASSQTQGYTGNTIYF. The DNA for the CDR3 is TGTGCCAGCAGCCAGACCCAGGGGTATACTGGAAACACCATATATTTT.

The chain joins TRBV6-5 to TRBJ1-2; maybe TRBD1 (6 bases). V lost 5 bases and J lost 5, with 15 bases in between. CDR1 and CDR2 from the germline V gene are MNHEY and SVGAGI. This CDR3 region has 14 residues. The CDR3 protein is CASSGRTVAYGYTF. The CDR3 coding sequence is TGTGCCAGCAGTGGTAGGACAGTCGCTTATGGCTACACCTTC.

The J gene is TRBJ2-1, the V gene TRBV19, with D possibly matching TRBD1 (6 bases). The CDR3 sequence is 15 residues long. CDR1 and CDR2 from the germline V gene are LNHDA and SQIVND (reference sequence). Deletions cut 7 bases from V and 6 bases from J, with 19 bases between. The CDR3 is CASTPTAGALNEQFF. The CDR3 DNA sequence: TGTGCCAGTACCCCCACGGCAGGGGCGCTCAATGAGCAGTTCTTC.

This clone was found a few times. CDR3 coding DNA: TGTGCCAGCAGCTTAGATCGGGGTCTTGAAAACTACAATGAGCAGTTCTTC. Translation: CASSLDRGLENYNEQFF. The rearrangement links TRBV11-3 to TRBJ2-1; weak D call: TRBD2 (5 bases). V lost 0 bases and J 3 bases, leaving 15 bases between the germline ends. The CDR3 extends over 17 amino acids. Germline-derived CDR1 and CDR2 are SGHNT and YENEEA.

This clone was observed a single time. The V gene is TRBV4-2, the J gene TRBJ1-3; D gene unclear. Germline assignment: CDR1 LGHNA and CDR2 YNFKEQ. V gave up 2 bases and J gave up 4 bases, with 12 bases separating them. CDR3 size: 15 residues. CDR3 region: CASSQSPGTGNTIYF. The CDR3 nucleotides are TGTGCCAGCAGCCAATCCCCGGGAACAGGAAACACCATATATTTT.

This clone was picked up one time. The chain links TRBV7-9 to TRBJ1-6, with 8 bases aligning to TRBD1. The V and J ends lost 3 bases and 6 bases, in that order; junction bases with no gene match: 1. Looked up from germline, CDR1 is SEHNR and CDR2 is FQNEAQ (reference sequence). The CDR3 has 14 residues. The CDR3 region is CASSLDRANSPLHF. CDR3 bases: TGTGCCAGCAGCTTGGACAGGGCTAATTCACCCCTCCACTTT.

The chain combines TRBV7-9 with TRBJ1-1; D is unresolved. The CDR3 consists of 14 residues. Germline V gives CDR1 SEHNR, CDR2 FQNEAQ (reference sequence). Trimming removed 3 bases at V and 0 bases at J, with 8 bases between. The CDR3 region has the DNA TGTGCCAGCAGCTTCCCTGGGCTGAACACTGAAGCTTTCTTT. As protein: CASSFPGLNTEAFF.

In its sample, this clone was seen once. The chain combines TRBV9 with TRBJ1-1; possible D gene TRBD1, 5 bases. CDR1 and CDR2 from the germline V gene are SGDLS and YYNGEE. Trimming pared 0 bases from V and 11 bases from J, leaving 17 bases between. The CDR3 sequence is 14 residues long. CDR3 nucleotides: TGTGCCAGCAGCGTAGGTGCGGGGGGGGAATTGGCTTTCTTT. It specifies CASSVGAGGELAFF.

This clone was counted between two and nine times. The gene calls are TRBV19 and TRBJ2-1, with 8 bases that match TRBD1. Trimming at V came to 6 bases and at J to 5 bases, leaving 6 bases not matched to a gene. The CDR3 loop spans 14 amino acids. Germline V gene lookup returns CDR1 LNHDA and CDR2 SQIVND (reference sequence). CDR3 sequence reads: CASRSDRVNNEQFF. CDR3 bases: TGTGCCAGTAGGTCGGACAGGGTAAACAATGAGCAGTTCTTC.

This chain connects TRBV7-9 to TRBJ2-1, with a weak D call TRBD1 (7 bases). The V end lost 5 bases, the J end lost 6 bases, and 23 bases lay between the germline ends. CDR1 and CDR2 (germline): SEHNR, FQNEAQ (reference sequence). This CDR3 has 17 amino acids. Here the CDR3 reads CASSTNLQGRLGNEQFF. CDR3 nucleotides: TGTGCCAGCAGCACAAATCTACAGGGGAGGTTAGGCAATGAGCAGTTCTTC.

This clone was counted between two and nine times. The V gene is TRBV25-1, the J gene TRBJ1-2; D is perhaps TRBD1 (5 bases). Germline V gives CDR1 MGHDK, CDR2 SYGVNS. V was trimmed by 4 bases and J by 4 bases, leaving 13 bases between them. This CDR3 has 14 residues. The CDR3 nucleotides are TGTGCCAGCAGTGGTTGGGATCAGGGCTATGGCTACACCTTC. Translating gives CASSGWDQGYGYTF.

The gene calls are TRBV7-8 and TRBJ2-3; 10 nucleotides line up with TRBD2. This CDR3 has 13 residues. J was trimmed by 2 bases and V by 11 bases; bases with no gene match: 4. Germline CDR1 and CDR2: SGHVS and FQNEAQ. CDR3 residues: CASLAGPTDTQYF. The CDR3 bases are TGTGCCTCACTAGCGGGACCCACAGATACGCAGTATTTT.

The V call is TRBV15, the J call TRBJ2-3; TRBD2 is a possible D gene (6 bases). The ends were cut back, 5 bases at V and 6 bases at J, with 21 bases in the middle. The germline CDR1 and CDR2 sequences are LNHNV and YYDKDF (reference sequence). The CDR3 runs 16 residues. CDR3 region: CATSGGRRQGNDTQYF. CDR3 DNA sequence: TGTGCCACCAGCGGAGGGCGGCGGCAGGGCAACGATACGCAGTATTTT. The variable domain in full, completed from reference TRBV15 and TRBJ2-3, reads DAMVIQNPRYQVTQFGKPVTLSCSQTLNHNVMYWYQQKSSQAPKLLFHYYDKDFNNEADTPDNFQSRRPNTSFCFLDIRSPGLGDTAMYLCATSGGRRQGNDTQYFGPGTRLTVL.

The count of this clone is one. The sample has other DNA sequences that encode this CDR3 too. J is TRBJ2-7 and V is TRBV6-5; tentative D call: TRBD2 (5 bases). The CDR3 sequence is 14 residues long. The germline V gene encodes CDR1 MNHEY and CDR2 SVGAGI. V lost 0 bases, J lost 0 bases, and 6 bases lay in between. This CDR3 reads CASSYSGSSYEQYF. DNA for the CDR3: TGTGCCAGCAGTTACTCTGGGAGCTCCTACGAGCAGTACTTC.

The V and J genes are TRBV28 and TRBJ2-4; 10 nucleotides agree with TRBD1. Germline lookup yields CDR1 MDHEN and CDR2 SYDVKM. This CDR3 has 13 amino acids. V shed 7 bases and J 12 bases; nucleotides not matched to a gene: 9. This CDR3 reads CASTTGTGDSQYF. The DNA of the CDR3 is TGTGCCAGCACTACCGGGACAGGGGACAGTCAGTACTTC.

About this clone itself: Different DNA sequences within this sample yield the same CDR3. The rearrangement joins TRBV4-3 to TRBJ2-5; perhaps TRBD2 as D (6 bases). V dropped 0 bases and J dropped 5 bases, with 13 bases sitting between them. Germline lookup yields CDR1 LGHNA and CDR2 YSLEER. The CDR3 contains 15 residues. CDR3 sequence reads: CASSQDRAGRETQYF. The CDR3 nucleotides are TGCGCCAGCAGCCAAGATCGAGCAGGGAGGGAGACCCAGTACTTC.

Points on this clone: Other DNA variants within this sample encode the same CDR3. This chain uses TRBV5-1 with TRBJ2-1; 8 nucleotides agree with TRBD2. Unmatched junction bases numbered 5, after V lost 0 bases and J lost 6 bases. This CDR3 has 15 residues. Germline lookup yields CDR1 SGHRS and CDR2 YFSETQ. The CDR3 bases are TGCGCCAGCAGCTTGGGGGTAGCGGGGATCAATGAGCAGTTCTTC. Encoded protein: CASSLGVAGINEQFF.